This is a list of T cell receptor beta chains from one sample in a study of response to subunit inactivated influenza vaccine. TCRdb reanalysed the RT-PCR reads using MiXCR and keeps one entry per CDR3 protein. The table has hundreds of thousands of distinct CDR3 sequences, 12% seen once. The sample was PBMCs from blood, taken on the day of vaccination. Receptors originate from a man aged 50 or older who received an inactivated influenza vaccine. CDR3s include the opening cysteine and the closing phenylalanine or tryptophan. Fields, in order: D gene, V gene, J gene, clone size, CDR3 DNA, CDR3 protein. A D gene is named only where the DNA matches it firmly. Not every row has a clone size; where given, it reads once, few, many or a size class.

-	TRBV18	TRBJ2-7	few	TGTGCCAGCTCACCTTCGGGTCCCGAGCAGTACTTC	CASSPSGPEQYF
-	TRBV28	TRBJ2-7	-	TGTGCCAGCAGTTTGGGGGTCTACCGCGGCTCCTACGAGCAGTACTTC	CASSLGVYRGSYEQYF
-	TRBV20-1	TRBJ2-7	few	TGCAGTGCGGGGAGCAGCCACTCAAGCTCCTACGAGCAGTACTTC	CSAGSSHSSSYEQYF
-	TRBV5-1	TRBJ2-3	-	TGCGCCAGCAGCTCCCCGACGCTGGATACGCAGTATTTT	CASSSPTLDTQYF
TRBD1	TRBV7-2	TRBJ2-5	few	TGTGCCAGCAGCTCTCAGGGGGCAGGGGAGACCCAGTACTTC	CASSSQGAGETQYF
-	TRBV28	TRBJ2-1	-	TGTGCCAGCAGTCGAACGGAGGATTACAATGAGCAGTTCTTC	CASSRTEDYNEQFF
TRBD2	TRBV2	TRBJ2-2	many	TGTGCCTCCTACCGGGACTATAAGTCCGGGGAGCTGTTTTTT	CASYRDYKSGELFF
-	TRBV7-9	TRBJ2-3	once	TGTGCCAGCAGCTTAGCCGACGTGGATACGCAGTATTTT	CASSLADVDTQYF
-	TRBV29-1	TRBJ2-4	few	TGCAGCGTTGACGGAGGAGAGAACATTCAGTACTTC	CSVDGGENIQYF
-	TRBV12-3/TRBV12-4	TRBJ1-5	-	TGTGCCAGCAGTTTGAACGGTCAGCCCCAGCATTTT	CASSLNGQPQHF
TRBD2	TRBV20-1	TRBJ2-5	-	TGCAGTGCTAGCAATCTTCGACTAGCGGGAGTGGGAGAGACCCAGTACTTC	CSASNLRLAGVGETQYF
-	TRBV28	TRBJ2-6	few	TGTGCCAGCAGTTCTCTGCAGTTCTCTGGGGCCAACGTCCTGACTTTC	CASSSLQFSGANVLTF
TRBD1	TRBV4-1	TRBJ1-2	few	TGCGCCAGCAGCCAAGGCTTGGCGACAGGGGTCGATCTCTATGGCTACACCTTC	CASSQGLATGVDLYGYTF
-	TRBV20-1	TRBJ2-7	-	TGCAGTGCTCAGGGGTGGGACACCACCTACGAGCAGTACTTC	CSAQGWDTTYEQYF
-	TRBV18	TRBJ2-3	-	TGTGCCAGCTCACCACCCTCGGGGGCAGATACGCAGTATTTT	CASSPPSGADTQYF
TRBD1	TRBV5-1	TRBJ2-5	few	TGCGCCAGCAGCCAGTCCACAGGGGGCATGGAGACCCAGTACTTC	CASSQSTGGMETQYF
-	TRBV7-3	TRBJ2-5	-	TGTGCCAGCAGATTTGATGGGGTCGAGACCCAGTACTTC	CASRFDGVETQYF
-	TRBV20-1	TRBJ2-2	many	TGCAGTGCCCGGGTCGGGGGTTCCACCGGGGAGCTGTTTTTT	CSARVGGSTGELFF